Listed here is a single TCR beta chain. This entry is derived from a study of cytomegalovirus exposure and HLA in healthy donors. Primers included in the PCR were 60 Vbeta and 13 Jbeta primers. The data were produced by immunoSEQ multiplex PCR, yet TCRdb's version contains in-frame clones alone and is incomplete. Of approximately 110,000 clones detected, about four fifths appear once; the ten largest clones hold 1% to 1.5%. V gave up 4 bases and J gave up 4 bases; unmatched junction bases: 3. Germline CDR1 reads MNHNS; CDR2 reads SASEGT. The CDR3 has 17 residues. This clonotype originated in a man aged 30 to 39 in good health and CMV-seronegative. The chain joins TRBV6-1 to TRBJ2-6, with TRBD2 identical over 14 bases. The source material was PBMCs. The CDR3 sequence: CASSGLAGGWGANVLTF. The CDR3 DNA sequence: TGTGCCAGCAGTGGACTAGCGGGAGGGTGGGGGGCCAACGTCCTGACTTTC.